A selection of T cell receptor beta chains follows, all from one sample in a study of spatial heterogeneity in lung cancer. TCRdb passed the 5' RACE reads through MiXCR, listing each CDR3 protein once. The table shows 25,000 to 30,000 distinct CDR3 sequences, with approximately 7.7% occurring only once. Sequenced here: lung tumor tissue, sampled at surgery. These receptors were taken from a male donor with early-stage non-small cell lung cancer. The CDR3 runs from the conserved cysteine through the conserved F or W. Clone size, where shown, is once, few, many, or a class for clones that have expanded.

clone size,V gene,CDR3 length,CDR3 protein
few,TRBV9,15,CASSPLGTGNTEAFF
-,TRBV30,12,CAWSPLGDTIYF
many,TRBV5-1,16,CASSLGTEGLYNEQFF
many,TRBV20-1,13,CSAPPSGGQPQHF
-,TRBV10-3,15,CAISESLEMNTEAFF
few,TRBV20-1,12,CSARPDAYEQYF
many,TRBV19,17,CASRGTGTSGRYNEQFF
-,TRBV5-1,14,CASSLDVENTEAFF
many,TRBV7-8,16,CASRIGWLGASTEAFF
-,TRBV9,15,CASSLNAGLQETQYF
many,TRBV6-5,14,CASSFSDSTTEAFF
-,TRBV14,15,CASSPSGRVGTEAFF
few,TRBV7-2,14,CASSAGTDNQPQHF
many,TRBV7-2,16,CASSLVGSTPNYGYTF
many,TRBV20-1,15,CSASFRTPYTDTQYF
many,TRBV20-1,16,CSARDGRTGGGTEAFF